The clone carrying this TCR beta chain was detected once. The authors' processing: Reference gene primer amplification gave estimated nucleated cell counts. Using immunoSEQ multiplex PCR, the repertoire was profiled, and TCRdb retains in-frame clones only, with some absent. V and J calls and clone size come straight from that table; D and trimming were deduced from the DNA. The sample consists of about 81,000 clones, 91% of them appearing once. This record comes from a study of blood T cell repertoires in COVID-19. In the study overall: The analysed material was cDNA or gDNA that came from T cells, B-cell-depleted T cells, or PBMCs.

Germline CDR1 reads SEHNR; CDR2 reads FQNEAQ (reference sequence). With 7 bases removed from V and 1 base from J, the gap between germline ends came to 13 bases. The CDR3 runs 15 residues. Sequenced sample: peripheral blood. The J gene is TRBJ2-2, the V gene TRBV7-9; maybe TRBD2 (7 bases). This clonotype was obtained from a woman between 50 and 59 years old in a cohort sampled during active COVID-19. CDR3 DNA sequence: TGTGCCAGCATCTGGGGAGGGGGGAACACCGGGGAGCTGTTTTTT. Amino acid sequence: CASIWGGGNTGELFF.